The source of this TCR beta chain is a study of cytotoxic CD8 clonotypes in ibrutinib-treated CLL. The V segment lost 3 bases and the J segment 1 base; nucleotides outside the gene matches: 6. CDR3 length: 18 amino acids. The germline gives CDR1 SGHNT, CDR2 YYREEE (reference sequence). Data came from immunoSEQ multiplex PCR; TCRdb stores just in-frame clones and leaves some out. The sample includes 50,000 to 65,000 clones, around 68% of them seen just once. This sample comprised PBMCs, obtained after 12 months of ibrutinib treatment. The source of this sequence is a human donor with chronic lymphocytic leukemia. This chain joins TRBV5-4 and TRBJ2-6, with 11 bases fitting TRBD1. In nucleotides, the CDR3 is TGTGCCAGCAGCTCCGGCGGGACAGGGGGATCTGGGGCCAACGTCCTGACTTTC. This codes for CASSSGGTGGSGANVLTF. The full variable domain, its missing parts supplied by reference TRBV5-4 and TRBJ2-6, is ETGVTQSPTHLIKTRGQQVTLRCSSQSGHNTVSWYQQALGQGPQFIFQYYREEENGRGNFPPRFSGLQFPNYSSELNVNALELDDSALYLCASSSGGTGGSGANVLTFGAGSRLTVL.